A selection of T cell receptor beta chains follows, all from one sample in a study of blood T cell repertoires in COVID-19. Method: immunoSEQ multiplex PCR; TCRdb's copy keeps in-frame clones and lacks some. This sample has approximately 530,000 clones, with about 88% found just once. Sequencing input: peripheral blood. These TCRs come from a woman between 45 and 65 years old with COVID-19, enrolled during active disease. Both conserved end residues are trimmed from each CDR3.

V	CDR3
TRBV5-1	ASSSMISGGANEQF
TRBV7-9	ASSLGGRTGSPLH
TRBV3-1/TRBV3-2	ASSPHGGSNIQY
TRBV18	ASSPGEGSNSPLH
TRBV3-1/TRBV3-2	ASSQGGWRSNQPQH
TRBV29-1	SVDYPTGRNYGYT
TRBV27	ASSFAGNYGYT
TRBV19	ASKGQGEADTQY
TRBV13	ASSFTGVESPLH
TRBV11-2	ASSLRALTYEQY
TRBV12-3/TRBV12-4	ASSLELSEQY
TRBV19	ASSMGTTRPQH
TRBV6-1	ASSEELAGGSAEQF
TRBV6-5	ASRWDRGDYGYT
TRBV30	AWSPGTGHEKLF
TRBV11-2	ASSLHNSNQPQH
TRBV28	ASSAGGISYNEQF
TRBV12-5	ASGGTGETQY
TRBV27	ASSLGAGGPYEQY
TRBV12-3/TRBV12-4	ASIAGARDTQY
TRBV30	AWSVRVQETQY
TRBV9	ASSVDSQSYEQY
TRBV21-1	ATFLQGSAYEQY
TRBV6-5	ASSPLGGVYGYT
TRBV27	ASRRGDLPQPQH
TRBV5-1	ASSLGQGVRYVDGYT
TRBV7-9	ASSPLRLNTEAF
TRBV5-8	ASSLGSGSQPQH
TRBV7-2	ASSPAGTGNQPQH
TRBV15	ATSREAGRSYEQY
TRBV6-5	ASSYSAPAGEKLF
TRBV29-1	SVTGTFYEQY
TRBV21-1	ASSNLPGTAHEAF
TRBV30	AWSVQGNTGELF
TRBV5-4	ASSSGTGVNEKLF
TRBV29-1	SATLRPEAF
TRBV10-2	ASSDPPGLLKTGELF
TRBV6-5	ASRQISREY
TRBV5-4	ASSPQAVSYNEQF
TRBV3-1/TRBV3-2	ASSRGGSYNEQF
TRBV12-3/TRBV12-4	ASSRQGQQGYT
TRBV9	ASSDGTAQETQY